This TCR beta chain was recovered during a study of cytomegalovirus exposure and HLA in healthy donors. This clone was observed once. One junction end disagrees with the germline gene, perhaps due to a read error. Assay used: immunoSEQ multiplex PCR; TCRdb lists only in-frame clones, some missing. The data contain 110,000 to 150,000 clones, about 87% of them singletons. The sample was PBMCs. This TCR derives from a woman in her 30s in good health and CMV-seropositive.

The CDR3 coding sequence is TGTGCCAGCAGCCCCTCCTGGGACAGGGGCTACCAGCAGTACTTC. Its translation is CASSPSWDRGYQQYF. The V gene is TRBV7-6, the J gene TRBJ2-7; 10 bases map to TRBD1. Germline CDR1 SGHVS, CDR2 FNYEAQ. The CDR3 spans 15 residues.